This TCR beta chain derives from a study of blood T cell repertoires in COVID-19. In the study's own analysis: Estimation of nucleated cell counts was performed using reference gene primer amplification. Here immunoSEQ multiplex PCR was the method, and the copy in TCRdb shows in-frame clones only, minus some. The V and J calls and clone size were taken over from that table, and D and trimming were inferred from the DNA. The profile covers 400,000 to 550,000 clones, with around 89% appearing a single time and roughly 4% taken by the ten largest. Germline V CDR1 and CDR2: SNHLY, FYNNEI. V lost 1 base to trimming and J lost 7 bases, with 13 bases between them. This CDR3 has 15 residues.

This clonotype was obtained from a woman aged 30 to 39 with acute or convalescent COVID-19. Material: peripheral blood. The chain links TRBV2 to TRBJ2-2, with D perhaps TRBD2 (5 bases). The CDR3 spells CASSEERVELGELFF. CDR3 DNA sequence: TGTGCCAGCAGTGAAGAGAGGGTGGAACTCGGGGAGCTGTTTTTT.